The 32 T cell receptor beta chains below come from one sample, sequenced in a study of cytomegalovirus exposure and HLA in healthy donors (dated by TCRdb to the late 2010s). The library was prepared using the immunoSEQ multiplex PCR assay. The immuneACCESS repertoire file appears here via TCRdb, limited to in-frame rearrangements. These files lack a portion of the clones; in checked studies, under half of the deficit traces to unresolved V genes, and the cause of the others is not known. The sample table holds about 82,000 clones, of which more than 85% were seen once. 0.67% of the sample comes from the top ten. Sample: PBMCs. The receptors were sampled from a man aged 18-30 years in good health and CMV-seronegative.

The table lists this clone with a count of one. The V and J genes are TRBV13 and TRBJ2-7; 7 positions match TRBD2. Germline trimming cut 5 bases from V and 0 bases from J; bases unmatched to any gene: 4. The CDR3 sequence is 14 residues long. The germline V gene encodes CDR1 PRHDT and CDR2 FYEKMQ (reference sequence). CDR3 sequence reads: CASSVSGNSYEQYF. CDR3 DNA: TGTGCCAGCAGCGTAAGCGGGAACTCCTACGAGCAGTACTTC.

V is TRBV11-3 and J is TRBJ2-7; 10 bases line up with TRBD1. This CDR3 comprises 15 residues. With V trimmed by 1 base and J by 2 bases, 2 bases remained unmatched. Germline values: CDR1 SGHNT, CDR2 YENEEA. The DNA of the CDR3 is TGTGCCAGCAGCTTAGGACAGGGGGCTACCTACGAGCAGTACTTC. This sequence encodes CASSLGQGATYEQYF.

This rearrangement joins TRBV11-2 to TRBJ1-2; no firm D call. Trimming removed 1 base from V and 7 bases from J, with 19 bases in between. CDR1 SGHAT and CDR2 FQNNGV come from the germline V gene. This CDR3 region has 16 residues. The CDR3: CASSLVVSLSSSGYTF. In nucleotides, the CDR3 is TGTGCCAGCAGCTTAGTCGTGAGTCTCTCCTCGAGTGGCTACACCTTC.

J is TRBJ1-3 and V is TRBV11-2; TRBD1 agrees at 7 bases. Germline-derived CDR1 and CDR2 are SGHAT and FQNNGV. The CDR3 is 15 amino acids. The V and J ends lost 1 base and 4 bases, in that order; junction bases with no gene match: 4. For the CDR3, the DNA is TGTGCCAGCAGCTTAGGGACAGGCTCAGGAAACACCATATATTTT. Translation gives CASSLGTGSGNTIYF.

V usage is TRBV30 and J usage is TRBJ1-5; D ambiguous. Per the germline V gene, CDR1 is GTSNPN and CDR2 is SVGIG (reference sequence). This CDR3 region has 13 residues. The germline V and J ends were trimmed by 2 bases and 4 bases, with 9 bases remaining between them. This chain's CDR3 is CAWSPSLNQPQHF. In DNA form, the CDR3 reads TGTGCCTGGAGTCCAAGCCTGAATCAGCCCCAGCATTTT.

The chain is built from TRBV6-4 and TRBJ2-1; TRBD1 matches at 10 bases. CDR3 size: 17 residues. Germline lookup yields CDR1 MRHNA and CDR2 SNTAGT. V trimming: 0 bases; J trimming: 5 bases; junction bases outside the gene matches: 7. CDR3 residues: CASSDSPPGQGNNEQFF. The CDR3 bases are TGTGCCAGCAGTGACTCGCCCCCGGGACAGGGGAACAATGAGCAGTTCTTC.

The chain employs TRBV10-3 and TRBJ2-7; TRBD1 might be the D (6 bases). V lost 3 bases and J 3 bases, leaving 15 bases between the germline ends. The CDR3 loop spans 15 amino acids. Germline lookup yields CDR1 ENHRY and CDR2 SYGVKD. CDR3 coding DNA: TGTGCCATCAGTGATACGGGACAAGCTGTCTACGAGCAGTACTTC. Protein sequence: CAISDTGQAVYEQYF.

This chain joins TRBV19 and TRBJ2-7, with D unresolved. CDR3 length equals 16 residues. V dropped 3 bases and J dropped 2 bases, with 17 bases sitting between them. Looked up from germline, CDR1 is LNHDA and CDR2 is SQIVND (reference sequence). The CDR3 protein is CASSIKIVYGAYEQYF. CDR3 nucleotide sequence: TGTGCCAGTAGTATCAAAATCGTGTACGGAGCCTACGAGCAGTACTTC. Complete variable domain (other parts from reference TRBV19 and TRBJ2-7): DGGITQSPKYLFRKEGQNVTLSCEQNLNHDAMYWYRQDPGQGLRLIYYSQIVNDFQKGDIAEGYSVSREKKESFPLTVTSAQKNPTAFYLCASSIKIVYGAYEQYFGPGTRLTVT.

V gene TRBV7-9 combines with J gene TRBJ2-4; TRBD2 agrees at 10 bases. J gave up 8 bases and V 4 bases, and 17 bases lay outside the gene matches. Per germline, CDR1 SEHNR and CDR2 FQNEAQ (reference sequence). The CDR3 runs 18 residues. The CDR3 loop is CASSSFMTSGLKVDIQYF. The CDR3, as DNA: TGTGCCAGCAGCTCCTTCATGACTAGCGGGTTAAAGGTAGACATTCAGTACTTC.

The count of this clone is one. The chain is built from TRBV6-5 and TRBJ2-2; no reliable D call. Germline CDR1 reads MNHEY; CDR2 reads SVGAGI. The CDR3 runs 16 residues. V gave up 0 bases and J gave up 1 base, with 9 bases separating them. CDR3 in DNA: TGTGCCAGCAGTTACTCGAACAAGAAGAACACCGGGGAGCTGTTTTTT. This sequence encodes CASSYSNKKNTGELFF.

This sequence joins TRBV5-6 and TRBJ1-2, with 10 bases matching TRBD1. This CDR3 spans 15 amino acids. V gave up 4 bases and J gave up 4 bases; unmatched junction bases: 7. CDR1 and CDR2 from the germline V gene are SGHDT and YYEEEE. The CDR3 loop is CASSVDRGRGYGYTF. Written as DNA, the CDR3 is TGTGCCAGCAGCGTAGACAGGGGGCGAGGCTATGGCTACACCTTC.

The chain combines TRBV6-5 with TRBJ2-7; tentatively, D is TRBD2 (6 bases). The CDR3 covers 11 residues. Trimming removed 7 bases at V and 6 bases at J, with 10 bases between. CDR1 MNHEY and CDR2 SVGAGI come from the germline V gene. The CDR3 here is CASTHGSEQYF. The CDR3, as DNA: TGTGCCAGCACCCACGGGAGCGAGCAGTACTTC.

This sequence joins TRBV6-5 and TRBJ2-1; 13 bases line up with TRBD2. The junction had 10 bases not matched to a gene; V was cut back by 7 bases and J by 10 bases. From germline, CDR1 is MNHEY and CDR2 SVGAGI. The CDR3 length is 15 residues. The CDR3 nucleotides read TGTGCCAGCATCTCGGGACTAGCGGGACGGGTCGAGCAGTTCTTC. Its protein is CASISGLAGRVEQFF.

The genes are TRBV9 and TRBJ1-5; D is undetermined. The germline V and J ends were trimmed by 0 bases and 3 bases, with 7 bases remaining between them. The CDR3 length is 14 residues. Germline V gene lookup returns CDR1 SGDLS and CDR2 YYNGEE. CDR3 nucleotides: TGTGCCAGCAGCGTAGGGCAGGTCAATCAGCCCCAGCATTTT. Protein: CASSVGQVNQPQHF.

The chain employs TRBV6-5 and TRBJ2-4; 9 bases are a match to TRBD1. Germline loops: CDR1 MNHEY, CDR2 SVGAGI. There are 14 residues in the CDR3. Trimming at V came to 4 bases and at J to 8 bases, leaving 6 bases not matched to a gene. CDR3 region: CASSSRQGDHIQYF. CDR3 in DNA: TGTGCCAGCAGTTCCCGACAGGGGGATCACATTCAGTACTTC.

This clone showed up just once. The rearrangement uses TRBV27 and TRBJ1-5, with a weak D call TRBD1 (5 bases). Germline CDR1 reads MNHEY; CDR2 reads SMNVEV (reference sequence). This CDR3 contains 14 residues. V was clipped by 8 bases and J by 1 base, with 12 bases between them. The CDR3 DNA sequence: TGTGCCAGCCGTCGGGGGGAAAGCAATCAGCCCCAGCATTTT. Its protein product is CASRRGESNQPQHF.

The V call is TRBV19, the J call TRBJ1-1; no firm D call. CDR3 size: 16 residues. Germline CDR1 LNHDA, CDR2 SQIVND (reference sequence). V was cut by 4 bases and J by 0 bases, with 15 bases left in between. The CDR3 DNA follows: TGTGCCAGTAGTAACCGGGGTAGAGAAATGAACACTGAAGCTTTCTTT. Its protein product is CASSNRGREMNTEAFF.

The chain recombines TRBV27 with TRBJ2-1; 9 positions match TRBD1. This CDR3 spans 14 amino acids. CDR1 is MNHEY and CDR2 is SMNVEV in the germline V gene (reference sequence). V shed 5 bases, J shed 9 bases, and the junction held 8 bases outside the gene matches. The CDR3 DNA sequence: TGTGCCAGCAGTAAGCCGGGACAGGGCGGTGAGCAGTTCTTC. Translated, it gives CASSKPGQGGEQFF.

The rearrangement uses TRBV19 and TRBJ1-3; D uncertain. The V and J ends lost 7 bases and 2 bases respectively, with 12 bases between them. CDR1 and CDR2 from the germline V gene are LNHDA and SQIVND (reference sequence). The CDR3 extends over 14 amino acids. The CDR3 protein is CASNRGSTGNTIYF. The CDR3, as DNA: TGTGCCAGTAACCGGGGTTCAACTGGAAACACCATATATTTT.

CDR3 residues: CASSIRDRGQPQHF. CDR3 sequence (DNA): TGTGCCAGTAGTATCCGGGACAGAGGACAGCCCCAGCATTTT. The rearrangement links TRBV19 to TRBJ1-5, with 7 bases that match TRBD1. CDR3 length: 14 amino acids. J was trimmed by 7 bases and V by 3 bases; bases with no gene match: 6. Germline loops: CDR1 LNHDA, CDR2 SQIVND (reference sequence).

The chain links TRBV6-5 to TRBJ1-1; D remains ambiguous. CDR3 size: 13 residues. The V end was cut by 4 bases, the J end by 6 bases, with 12 bases between. Germline V gene data show CDR1 as MNHEY and CDR2 as SVGAGI. CDR3 protein: CASSWEPGPEAFF. As DNA, the CDR3 is TGTGCCAGCAGTTGGGAGCCCGGACCTGAAGCTTTCTTT.

The J gene is TRBJ2-1, the V gene TRBV27; TRBD1 might be the D (6 bases). The V gene lost 3 bases and the J gene lost 6 bases, with 9 bases spanning the gap. CDR1 is MNHEY, CDR2 SMNVEV, per germline (reference sequence). This CDR3 is built from 13 residues. The CDR3 DNA is TGTGCCAGCAGTTTGGGCAGGGGCAATGAGCAGTTCTTC. Translated, it gives CASSLGRGNEQFF.

A remark on this clone: Sequence at one end of the junction differs from germline and may be a read error. The chain couples TRBV7-7 to TRBJ2-5, with D tentatively TRBD1 or TRBD2 (7 bases each). CDR1 and CDR2 (germline): SSHAT, FNYEAQ (reference sequence). The CDR3 runs to 15 residues. The CDR3 coding sequence is TGTGCTAGCAGCTTAGGGGGGGACAGCAAAGAGACCCAGTACTTC. It encodes CASSLGGDSKETQYF.

The CDR3 is CASSLRQGQAFF. DNA of the CDR3: TGCGCCAGCAGCCTCCGACAGGGCCAAGCTTTCTTT. The chain links TRBV4-3 to TRBJ1-1, with TRBD1 matching over 7 bases. With V trimmed by 4 bases and J by 9 bases, 5 bases remained unmatched. This CDR3 spans 12 amino acids. Germline V gene lookup returns CDR1 LGHNA and CDR2 YSLEER.

The chain employs TRBV10-3 and TRBJ2-1, with TRBD1 identical over 10 bases. Germline V CDR1 and CDR2: ENHRY, SYGVKD. The CDR3 consists of 16 residues. The J segment lost 8 bases and the V segment lost 3 bases, leaving 10 bases of the junction unmatched. CDR3 DNA sequence: TGTGCCATCAGTGATGTTTCGAGACAGGGGGCCGATGAGCAGTTCTTC. This translates into CAISDVSRQGADEQFF.

The gene calls are TRBV6-5 and TRBJ2-2; a possible D gene is TRBD2 (5 bases). The V gene lost 10 bases and the J gene lost 6 bases, with 18 bases spanning the gap. This CDR3 has 14 residues. Germline V gene lookup returns CDR1 MNHEY and CDR2 SVGAGI. CDR3 coding DNA: TGTGCCACCCAGGACTTAGCAAGCCCCGGGGAGCTGTTTTTT. This encodes CATQDLASPGELFF.

The V call is TRBV21-1, the J call TRBJ1-5; no check of the table's D call, TRBD1, against the DNA was made. TRBV21-1 is given as a pseudogene. There are 15 residues in the CDR3. The chain's CDR3 is CASSGIAGNNQPQHF. Here the CDR3 DNA reads TGTGCCAGCAGCGGAATTGCAGGGAACAATCAGCCCCAGCATTTT.

The chain carries TRBV7-6 and TRBJ1-1; D gene uncertain. V gave up 5 bases and J gave up 0 bases, with 19 bases separating them. CDR3 length: 17 residues. CDR1 is SGHVS and CDR2 is FNYEAQ in the germline V gene. The CDR3 nucleotides are TGTGCCAGCAGCAGACAAGCAGAGATGGTGATGAACACTGAAGCTTTCTTT. It encodes CASSRQAEMVMNTEAFF.

The V and J genes are TRBV10-2 and TRBJ2-1; TRBD2 matches 12 bases. The germline V gene has CDR1 WSHSY and CDR2 SAAADI. The CDR3 has 15 residues. The J segment lost 8 bases and the V segment lost 6 bases, leaving 8 bases of the junction unmatched. The CDR3 here is CASRLAGGSVDEQFF. The CDR3 DNA is TGCGCCAGCAGGCTAGCGGGAGGGTCGGTGGATGAGCAGTTCTTC.

This chain uses TRBV2 with TRBJ2-1, with D maybe TRBD2 (5 bases). V was pared by 6 bases and J by 6 bases, with 12 bases between. Germline-derived CDR1 and CDR2 are SNHLY and FYNNEI. The CDR3 loop spans 13 amino acids. CDR3 DNA sequence: TGTGCCAGCAGGAAGAGGGCACGCAATGAGCAGTTCTTC. Translated: CASRKRARNEQFF.

The chain uses TRBV11-2 and TRBJ2-1, with a tentative D call TRBD2 (6 bases). There are 15 residues in the CDR3. The V gene's germline CDR1 is SGHAT and CDR2 FQNNGV. V was clipped by 3 bases and J by 0 bases, with 9 bases between them. The CDR3 DNA reads TGTGCCAGCAGCTTTCCCGGGAGCTCCTACAATGAGCAGTTCTTC. This sequence encodes CASSFPGSSYNEQFF.

The chain combines TRBV7-2 with TRBJ1-3; possibly TRBD1 for D (5 bases). The germline CDR1 and CDR2 sequences are SGHTA and FQGNSA. Trimming shortened V by 5 bases and J by 4 bases, and 6 bases separated the two germline ends. This CDR3 is 12 amino acids long. The CDR3 DNA follows: TGTGCCAGCAGCGGGGGGGGAAACACCATATATTTT. This gives the protein CASSGGGNTIYF.